The 10 T cell receptor beta chains given below trace back to one sample, sequenced in a study of blood T cell repertoires in COVID-19. The data were produced by immunoSEQ multiplex PCR, yet TCRdb's version contains in-frame clones alone and is incomplete. The sample yields approximately 75,000 clones, around 84% seen once. The sequencing sample was made of peripheral blood. All receptors derive from a woman between 50 and 59 years old with acute or convalescent COVID-19.

The chain has TRBV5-3 and TRBJ1-4; D gene unclear. TRBV5-3 is given ORF status, its function remaining uncertain. The germline V and J ends were trimmed by 4 bases and 0 bases, with 13 bases remaining between them. CDR3 length equals 16 residues. CDR3 sequence (DNA): TGTGCCAGAAGCCCTGCCGGGAATGCAACTAATGAAAAACTGTTTTTT. Amino acids: CARSPAGNATNEKLFF.

This chain uses TRBV7-3 with TRBJ2-3; TRBD2 aligns across 14 bases. Germline V gene sequence: CDR1 SGHTA, CDR2 FQGTGA. CDR3 length equals 17 residues. The V segment lost 8 bases and the J segment 3 bases; nucleotides outside the gene matches: 10. CDR3 nucleotides: TGTGCCAGCGGCACGGTTGGGACTAGCGGGAGAACAGATACGCAGTATTTT. This codes for CASGTVGTSGRTDTQYF.

The J gene is TRBJ2-7, the V gene TRBV14; possible D gene TRBD2, 7 bases. The CDR3 loop spans 14 amino acids. V was cut by 1 base and J by 10 bases, with 17 bases left in between. Germline CDR1 and CDR2: SGHDN and FVKESK. In nucleotides, the CDR3 is TGTGCCAGCAGCCAAGCGGTTACAGGGAGGGAACAGTACTTC. Its translation: CASSQAVTGREQYF.

V gene TRBV6-2 or TRBV6-3 combines with J gene TRBJ2-1; 7 bases align to TRBD2. V trimming: 0 bases; J trimming: 0 bases; junction bases outside the gene matches: 17. The CDR3 runs 21 residues. CDR1 is MNHEY and CDR2 is SVGEGT in the germline V gene. The CDR3 is CASSYSTIRVVAGVSYNEQFF. In nucleotides, the CDR3 is TGTGCCAGCAGTTACTCCACAATCCGCGTAGTTGCGGGAGTCTCCTACAATGAGCAGTTCTTC.

The chain carries TRBV2 and TRBJ1-6; TRBD1 might be the D (6 bases). Germline CDR1 reads SNHLY; CDR2 reads FYNNEI. CDR3 length: 15 amino acids. Deletions cut 4 bases from V and 7 bases from J, with 14 bases between. CDR3 bases: TGTGCCAGCAGTGCGGGGGGCAAAGGGAATTCACCCCTCCACTTT. This codes for CASSAGGKGNSPLHF. The full variable domain, rest sourced from reference TRBV2 and TRBJ1-6, is EPEVTQTPSHQVTQMGQEVILRCVPISNHLYFYWYRQILGQKVEFLVSFYNNEISEKSEIFDDQFSVERPDGSNFTLKIRSTKLEDSAMYFCASSAGGKGNSPLHFGNGTRLTVT.

This clone is classed as medium-sized (0.01 to 0.1%). The J gene is TRBJ2-7, the V gene TRBV5-5; D uncertain. CDR1 is SGHKS, CDR2 YYEKEE, per germline (reference sequence). V dropped 4 bases and J dropped 3 bases, with 8 bases sitting between them. The CDR3 contains 12 residues. The CDR3 DNA is TGTGCCAGCAGCGCGGTTAACTACGAGCAGTACTTC. Amino acids: CASSAVNYEQYF.

The V call is TRBV30, the J call TRBJ2-7; 8 positions match TRBD1. Germline V gives CDR1 GTSNPN, CDR2 SVGIG (reference sequence). The CDR3 consists of 13 residues. The CDR3 bases are TGTGCTACCCATGGAACAGGGGGCTACGAGCAGTACTTC. It is translated as CATHGTGGYEQYF.

The V call is TRBV6-4, the J call TRBJ2-1, with a weak D call TRBD2 (6 bases). The germline CDR1 and CDR2 sequences are MRHNA and SNTAGT. The CDR3 extends over 14 amino acids. Trimming shortened V by 6 bases and J by 6 bases, and 15 bases separated the two germline ends. CDR3 nucleotide sequence: TGTGCCAGCAGCTCGGAGGGCAATGGCAATGAGCAGTTCTTC. Translation: CASSSEGNGNEQFF.

V and J are TRBV2 and TRBJ1-5; perhaps TRBD1 as D (6 bases). Germline V gives CDR1 SNHLY, CDR2 FYNNEI. The CDR3 has 14 residues. V was clipped by 7 bases and J by 4 bases, with 14 bases between them. CDR3 sequence: CASTAIDRNQPQHF. Here the CDR3 DNA reads TGTGCCAGCACTGCGATCGACAGGAATCAGCCCCAGCATTTT.

The chain employs TRBV4-2 and TRBJ2-7, with 14 bases identical to TRBD2. The CDR3 extends over 18 amino acids. Trimming cost V 2 bases and J 0 bases; bases outside gene matches: 6. Germline CDR1 is LGHNA and CDR2 is YNFKEQ. The CDR3 DNA reads TGTGCCAGCAGCCAATTTGGGACTAGCGGGGGTAGCTCCTACGAGCAGTACTTC. The encoded protein is CASSQFGTSGGSSYEQYF.